This T cell receptor (beta chain) was identified during a study of cytomegalovirus exposure and HLA in healthy donors. With 60 Vbeta and 13 Jbeta primers, the PCR was carried out. Sequenced by immunoSEQ multiplex PCR; TCRdb stores in-frame clones only, minus some. Of about 180,000 clones detected, roughly 77% appear once; the ten largest clones hold approximately 2%. V was pared by 6 bases and J by 4 bases, with 12 bases between. The CDR3 runs to 13 residues. CDR1 is SNHLY, CDR2 FYNNEI, per germline. The V call is TRBV2, the J call TRBJ1-2, with TRBD1 as a possible D gene (6 bases). The receptor was derived from a woman aged 25 to 45 in good health and CMV-seronegative. The sequencing input was PBMCs. The CDR3 nucleotides read TGTGCCAGCAGACCCGGGACATCCTATGGCTACACCTTC. Residues: CASRPGTSYGYTF.